This is a list of T cell receptor beta chains from one sample in a study of Graves' ophthalmopathy and Graves' hyperthyroidism. TCRdb re-called the multiplex PCR reads through MiXCR, storing one row per CDR3 protein. The sample has 680,000 or so distinct CDR3 sequences, approximately 22% seen once. Sequencing was carried out using peripheral blood. Source of these receptors: a woman aged 18-29 years with stable Graves' hyperthyroidism. Some clones in this sample may be carry-over from other donors' samples. CDR3s include the opening cysteine and the closing phenylalanine or tryptophan. A D gene is named only where the DNA matches it firmly. Clone size is given for some rows only: seen once, a few or many times, or a class if the clone is expanded.

TRBV7-9,TRBJ1-2,many,NA,CASSIDASHRLNYGYTF,TGTGCCAGCAGCATCGACGCTTCTCACCGCCTAAACTATGGCTACACCTTC
TRBV10-3,TRBJ2-7,NA,NA,CASGSQVQYEQYF,TGTGCGTCGGGCAGCCAAGTACAATACGAGCAGTACTTC
TRBV30,TRBJ2-2,NA,NA,CAWQRPGELFF,TGTGCCTGGCAACGACCCGGGGAGCTGTTTTTT
TRBV5-1,TRBJ1-5,NA,TRBD1,CVNRDRSNQPQHF,TGCGTCAACAGGGACAGAAGCAATCAGCCCCAGCATTTT
TRBV2,TRBJ1-2,NA,NA,CASGGRGAYYGYTF,TGTGCCAGCGGGGGTAGGGGGGCCTACTATGGCTACACCTTC
TRBV27,TRBJ2-7,many,TRBD1,CASSLSGLTGTTYEQYF,TGTGCCAGCAGTTTATCGGGATTGACAGGGACAACCTACGAGCAGTACTTC
TRBV6-1,TRBJ1-5,many,NA,CASSDGWSRASSNQPQHF,TGTGCCAGCAGTGATGGTTGGAGCAGGGCCAGTAGCAATCAGCCCCAGCATTTT
TRBV2,TRBJ2-5,many,NA,CATTVGVGETQYF,TGTGCCACAACCGTAGGGGTTGGGGAGACCCAGTACTTC
TRBV12-3/TRBV12-4,TRBJ2-5,many,NA,CASTHTETQYF,TGTGCCAGCACCCACACCGAGACCCAGTACTTC
TRBV19,TRBJ1-1,many,NA,CASSIQANTEAFF,TGTGCCAGTAGTATACAAGCGAACACTGAAGCTTTCTTT
TRBV12-3/TRBV12-4,TRBJ2-7,many,TRBD2,CASRGWTSGTHEQYF,TGTGCCAGCAGGGGTTGGACTAGCGGGACCCACGAGCAGTACTTC
TRBV12-3/TRBV12-4,TRBJ1-1,NA,NA,CASSLGDITEAFF,TGTGCCAGCAGTTTAGGGGACATCACTGAAGCTTTCTTT
TRBV4-1,TRBJ1-2,few,NA,CASSQALPLGDNYGYTF,TGCGCCAGCAGCCAAGCCCTCCCCCTTGGCGACAACTATGGCTACACCTTC
TRBV27,TRBJ2-2,many,TRBD1,CASSSPGQGFTGELFF,TGTGCCAGCAGCTCCCCGGGACAGGGATTCACCGGGGAGCTGTTTTTT
TRBV28,TRBJ2-5,many,TRBD1,CASSLPGTGTATQYF,TGTGCCAGCAGCTTACCCGGGACAGGGACAGCGACCCAGTACTTC
TRBV6-2/TRBV6-3,TRBJ2-7,NA,NA,CASRPRVSATKPLTYEQYF,TGTGCCAGCAGACCGAGGGTATCTGCCACGAAGCCCTTAACCTACGAGCAGTACTTC
TRBV20-1,TRBJ2-5,many,TRBD2,CSAGGVLMNQETQYF,TGCAGTGCGGGAGGGGTCTTAATGAACCAAGAGACCCAGTACTTC
TRBV6-5,TRBJ2-7,many,NA,CASSWRDGSYEQYF,TGTGCCAGCAGTTGGCGGGACGGCTCCTACGAGCAGTACTTC
TRBV2,TRBJ1-2,NA,NA,CASSEAGAFGGGGYTF,TGTGCCAGCAGTGAAGCGGGGGCATTTGGGGGCGGCGGCTACACCTTC
TRBV27,TRBJ1-2,NA,NA,CASSSTTGGYTF,TGTGCCAGCAGTTCGACCACCGGTGGCTACACCTTC
TRBV27,TRBJ1-2,many,NA,CASTPLGDNYGYTF,TGTGCCAGCACCCCTCTGGGGGATAACTATGGCTACACCTTC
TRBV12-3/TRBV12-4,TRBJ1-2,few,NA,CASSARALYGYTF,TGTGCCAGCAGCGCTCGCGCTCTCTATGGCTACACCTTC
TRBV6-1,TRBJ1-6,few,NA,CASNLWGGDNSPLHF,TGTGCCAGCAATCTATGGGGAGGGGACAATTCACCCCTCCACTTT